A selection of T cell receptor beta chains follows, all from one sample in a study of molecular identifiers for immune sequencing clone quantification. TCRdb ran MiXCR on the PCR reads and lists one entry per CDR3 protein. The sample carries roughly 40,000 distinct CDR3 sequences, about 18% recorded once. Sequencing was carried out using naive CD8+ T cells from blood, with Jurkat cell RNA spiked in. These receptors were collected from a human donor in good health. Some libraries in this study had Jurkat cell RNA spiked in. The CDR3 runs from the conserved cysteine through the conserved F or W. The D gene is left open where the match is weak. Clone size, where shown, is once, few, many, or a class for clones that have expanded.

v_call: TRBV11-2
j_call: TRBJ2-5
d_call: -
clone_size: few
cdr3_aa: CASSLRWTQYF
cdr3_nt: TGTGCCAGCAGCTTACGCTGGACCCAGTACTTC

v_call: TRBV4-1
j_call: TRBJ2-3
d_call: -
clone_size: few
cdr3_aa: CASSPTPRGTDTQYF
cdr3_nt: TGCGCCAGCAGCCCGACCCCCCGGGGCACAGATACGCAGTATTTT

v_call: TRBV29-1
j_call: TRBJ2-7
d_call: -
clone_size: few
cdr3_aa: CSVEGGGAYEQYF
cdr3_nt: TGCAGCGTTGAAGGGGGCGGGGCCTACGAGCAGTACTTC

v_call: TRBV7-6
j_call: TRBJ2-2
d_call: -
clone_size: many
cdr3_aa: CASSLINTGELFF
cdr3_nt: TGTGCCAGCAGCTTAATCAACACCGGGGAGCTGTTTTTT

v_call: TRBV28
j_call: TRBJ1-3
d_call: -
clone_size: many
cdr3_aa: CASTKGGTPGPGNTIYF
cdr3_nt: TGTGCCAGCACCAAGGGAGGAACGCCGGGCCCTGGAAACACCATATATTTT

v_call: TRBV7-9
j_call: TRBJ2-7
d_call: -
clone_size: -
cdr3_aa: CASSLGFGAPYEQYF
cdr3_nt: TGTGCCAGCAGCTTAGGGTTCGGGGCCCCCTACGAGCAGTACTTC

v_call: TRBV5-6
j_call: TRBJ2-1
d_call: -
clone_size: medium-sized
cdr3_aa: CASSLVGGGYNEQFF
cdr3_nt: TGTGCCAGCAGCTTGGTGGGAGGGGGCTACAATGAGCAGTTCTTC

v_call: TRBV7-6
j_call: TRBJ2-7
d_call: -
clone_size: many
cdr3_aa: CASSLGEVGYEQYF
cdr3_nt: TGTGCCAGCAGCTTAGGGGAGGTGGGCTACGAGCAGTACTTC

v_call: TRBV28
j_call: TRBJ2-2
d_call: TRBD2
clone_size: many
cdr3_aa: CASRDPWGTINTGELFF
cdr3_nt: TGTGCCAGCAGGGATCCCTGGGGGACTATAAACACCGGGGAGCTGTTTTTT

v_call: TRBV11-2
j_call: TRBJ1-4
d_call: TRBD1
clone_size: many
cdr3_aa: CASSSPGTAGGGNEKLFF
cdr3_nt: TGTGCCAGCAGTTCCCCAGGGACGGCAGGGGGGGGGAATGAAAAACTGTTTTTT

v_call: TRBV7-2
j_call: TRBJ2-3
d_call: TRBD2
clone_size: many
cdr3_aa: CASSYGTSGRWTDTQYF
cdr3_nt: TGTGCCAGCAGCTACGGGACTAGCGGGAGGTGGACAGATACGCAGTATTTT

v_call: TRBV9
j_call: TRBJ2-2
d_call: -
clone_size: many
cdr3_aa: CASSPEGGGIAGELFF
cdr3_nt: TGTGCCAGCAGCCCAGAGGGTGGTGGAATTGCCGGGGAGCTGTTTTTT

v_call: TRBV2
j_call: TRBJ2-4
d_call: -
clone_size: few
cdr3_aa: CASSEMEDIQYF
cdr3_nt: TGTGCCAGCAGTGAAATGGAGGACATTCAGTACTTC

v_call: TRBV27
j_call: TRBJ2-7
d_call: TRBD1
clone_size: many
cdr3_aa: CASSRNRGSEQYF
cdr3_nt: TGTGCCAGCAGTCGCAACAGGGGGAGCGAGCAGTACTTC

v_call: TRBV29-1
j_call: TRBJ2-1
d_call: TRBD2
clone_size: few
cdr3_aa: CSVENFSGLGRRSYNEQFF
cdr3_nt: TGCAGCGTTGAAAATTTTAGCGGGTTGGGTCGGCGGTCCTACAATGAGCAGTTCTTC

v_call: TRBV3-1
j_call: TRBJ2-7
d_call: -
clone_size: -
cdr3_aa: CASSPQGPIHSYEQYF
cdr3_nt: TGTGCCAGCAGCCCTCAAGGACCCATCCACTCCTACGAGCAGTACTTC

v_call: TRBV28
j_call: TRBJ2-1
d_call: TRBD2
clone_size: -
cdr3_aa: CASSGLVPGSYNEQFF
cdr3_nt: TGTGCCAGCAGCGGACTAGTCCCTGGCTCCTACAATGAGCAGTTCTTC